These T cell receptor beta chains were read from a single sample in a study of cytotoxic CD8 clonotypes in ibrutinib-treated CLL. Here immunoSEQ multiplex PCR was the method, and the copy in TCRdb shows in-frame clones only, minus some. The sample consists of tens of thousands of clones, roughly two thirds of them appearing once. The input for sequencing was PBMCs, taken at disease progression, from a patient treated with ibrutinib. The receptors come from a human donor with chronic lymphocytic leukemia. CDR3s include the opening cysteine and the closing phenylalanine or tryptophan. D genes are given only for firm matches. Size tells how often a clone was seen (once, few, many) or the class of an expanded clone, and some rows leave it out.

length	V	D	J	size	CDR3	DNA
14	TRBV5-6	TRBD1	TRBJ2-1	.	CASSLQGALNEQFF	TGTGCCAGCAGCTTACAGGGGGCGCTTAATGAGCAGTTCTTC
12	TRBV5-1	.	TRBJ1-6	.	CASSLANSPLHF	TGCGCCAGCAGCTTGGCAAATTCACCCCTCCACTTT
16	TRBV7-9	.	TRBJ1-2	few	CASSLGGTDHNDGYTF	TGTGCCAGCAGCTTAGGAGGGACGGACCATAACGATGGCTACACCTTC
13	TRBV7-4	.	TRBJ2-7	.	CASGDDLPYEQYF	TGTGCCAGTGGGGATGATCTACCCTACGAGCAGTACTTC
13	TRBV7-9	.	TRBJ1-2	few	CASRLRTDYGYTF	TGTGCCAGCCGGCTCCGGACAGACTATGGCTACACCTTC
12	TRBV30	.	TRBJ2-3	.	CAWSQKRDTQYF	TGTGCCTGGAGTCAGAAGCGAGATACGCAGTATTTT
16	TRBV6-1	.	TRBJ1-4	.	CASSEPRTAFNEKLFF	TGTGCCAGCAGTGAGCCCCGGACAGCCTTTAATGAAAAACTGTTTTTT
14	TRBV2	TRBD1	TRBJ1-2	.	CASSGETGRYGYTF	TGTGCCAGCAGTGGGGAGACAGGGCGTTATGGCTACACCTTC
14	TRBV6-5	TRBD1	TRBJ1-2	.	CASSYQGGYYGYTF	TGTGCCAGCAGTTACCAGGGGGGATACTATGGCTACACCTTC
15	TRBV10-3	.	TRBJ1-1	.	CAISEPRRAGTEAFF	TGTGCCATCAGTGAGCCCCGAAGGGCGGGGACTGAAGCTTTCTTT
15	TRBV5-4	TRBD2	TRBJ2-7	.	CASSATTSSTYEQYF	TGTGCCAGCAGCGCAACGACTAGCTCTACCTACGAGCAGTACTTC